This T cell receptor beta chain was sequenced in a study of blood T cell repertoires in COVID-19. Across the study: From T cells, B-cell-depleted T cells, or PBMCs came the material, which was cDNA or gDNA.

Original data processing: For nucleated cells, counts were estimated from reference gene primer amplification. Method: immunoSEQ multiplex PCR; TCRdb's copy keeps in-frame clones and lacks some. V and J calls plus clone size are reproduced from that table; the DNA served to infer D and trimming. The sample carries 140,000 to 150,000 clones, 84% recorded once. The germline CDR1 and CDR2 sequences are MNHEY and SMNVEV (reference sequence). CDR3 length: 14 residues. The V gene end was trimmed by 6 bases and the J gene end by 5 bases; junction bases not matched to a gene: 5. The source of this sequence is a human donor in a cohort sampled during active COVID-19. The sequencing input was peripheral blood. The chain couples TRBV27 to TRBJ1-4; TRBD1 agrees at 8 bases. The CDR3 sequence: CASSLTGGNEKLFF. The CDR3 DNA reads as TGTGCCAGCAGCCTAACAGGGGGGAATGAAAAACTGTTTTTT. Supplemented by reference TRBV27 and TRBJ1-4, the full variable domain reads EAQVTQNPRYLITVTGKKLTVTCSQNMNHEYMSWYRQDPGLGLRQIYYSMNVEVTDKGDVPEGYKVSRKEKRNFPLILESPSPNQTSLYFCASSLTGGNEKLFFGSGTQLSVL.